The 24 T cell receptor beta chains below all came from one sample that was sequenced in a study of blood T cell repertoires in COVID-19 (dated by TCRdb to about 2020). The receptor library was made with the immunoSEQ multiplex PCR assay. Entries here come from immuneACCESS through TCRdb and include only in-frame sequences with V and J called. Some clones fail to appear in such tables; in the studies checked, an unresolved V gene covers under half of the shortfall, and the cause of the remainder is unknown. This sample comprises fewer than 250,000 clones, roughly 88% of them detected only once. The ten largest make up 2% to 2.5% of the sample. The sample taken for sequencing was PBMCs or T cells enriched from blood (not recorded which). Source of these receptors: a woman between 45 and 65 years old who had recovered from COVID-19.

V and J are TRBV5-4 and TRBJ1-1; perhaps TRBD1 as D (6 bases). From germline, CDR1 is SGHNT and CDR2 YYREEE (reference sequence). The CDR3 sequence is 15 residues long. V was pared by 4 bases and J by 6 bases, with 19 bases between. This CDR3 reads CASSPRQAGAPEAFF. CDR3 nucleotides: TGTGCCAGCAGCCCCCGACAGGCCGGGGCCCCTGAAGCTTTCTTT. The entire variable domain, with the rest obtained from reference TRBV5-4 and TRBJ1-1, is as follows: ETGVTQSPTHLIKTRGQQVTLRCSSQSGHNTVSWYQQALGQGPQFIFQYYREEENGRGNFPPRFSGLQFPNYSSELNVNALELDDSALYLCASSPRQAGAPEAFFGQGTRLTVV.

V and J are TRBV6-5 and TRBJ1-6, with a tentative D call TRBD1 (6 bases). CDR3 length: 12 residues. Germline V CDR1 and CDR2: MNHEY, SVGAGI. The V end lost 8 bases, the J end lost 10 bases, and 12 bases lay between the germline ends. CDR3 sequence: CASWTRGSPLHF. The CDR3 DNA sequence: TGTGCCAGCTGGACAAGGGGGTCACCCCTCCACTTT.

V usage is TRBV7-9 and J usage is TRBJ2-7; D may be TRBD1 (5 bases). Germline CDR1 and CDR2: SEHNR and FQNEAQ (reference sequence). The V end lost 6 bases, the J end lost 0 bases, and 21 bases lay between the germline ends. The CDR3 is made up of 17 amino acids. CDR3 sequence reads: CASSRHKGIPPSYEQYF. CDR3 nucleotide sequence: TGTGCCAGCAGTCGCCATAAGGGGATTCCCCCCTCCTACGAGCAGTACTTC.

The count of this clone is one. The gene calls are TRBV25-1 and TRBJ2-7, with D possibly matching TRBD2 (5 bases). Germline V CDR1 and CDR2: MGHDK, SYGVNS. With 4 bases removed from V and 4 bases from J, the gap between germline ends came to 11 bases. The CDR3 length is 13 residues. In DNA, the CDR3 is TGTGCCAGCAGTGCTGCGGGCATGTACGAGCAGTACTTC. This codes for CASSAAGMYEQYF.

The CDR3 DNA reads TGTGCCAGCAGTTACTCGACAGGGGCCTGGAGTGAAGCTTTCTTT. It translates to CASSYSTGAWSEAFF. V is TRBV6-5 and J is TRBJ1-1; 8 bases match TRBD1. V lost 0 bases and J lost 7; bases outside the gene matches: 7. Germline lookup yields CDR1 MNHEY and CDR2 SVGAGI. The length of the CDR3 is 15 residues.

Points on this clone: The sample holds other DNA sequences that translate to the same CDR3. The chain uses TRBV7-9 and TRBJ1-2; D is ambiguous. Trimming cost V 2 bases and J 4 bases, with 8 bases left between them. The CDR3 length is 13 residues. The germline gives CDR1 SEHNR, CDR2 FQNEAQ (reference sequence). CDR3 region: CASSLSGIYGYTF. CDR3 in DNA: TGTGCCAGCAGCTTATCGGGGATCTATGGCTACACCTTC.

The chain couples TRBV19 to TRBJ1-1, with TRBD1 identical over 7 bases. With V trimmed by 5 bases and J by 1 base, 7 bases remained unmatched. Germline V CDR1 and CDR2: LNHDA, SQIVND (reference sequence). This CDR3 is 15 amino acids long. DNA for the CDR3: TGTGCCAGTAGTGCTTACACAGGGGAGAACACTGAAGCTTTCTTT. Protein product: CASSAYTGENTEAFF.

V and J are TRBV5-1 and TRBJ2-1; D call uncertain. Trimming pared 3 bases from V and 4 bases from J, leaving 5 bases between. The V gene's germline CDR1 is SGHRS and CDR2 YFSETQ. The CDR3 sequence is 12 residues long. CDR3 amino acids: CASSSGYNEQFF. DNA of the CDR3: TGCGCCAGCAGCTCCGGGTACAATGAGCAGTTCTTC.

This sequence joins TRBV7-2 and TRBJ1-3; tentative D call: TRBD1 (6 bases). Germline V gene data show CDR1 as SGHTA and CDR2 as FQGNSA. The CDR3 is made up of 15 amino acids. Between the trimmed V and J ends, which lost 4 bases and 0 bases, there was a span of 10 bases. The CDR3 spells CASSSGHLSGNTIYF. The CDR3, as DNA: TGTGCCAGCAGCTCGGGACATCTCTCTGGAAACACCATATATTTT.

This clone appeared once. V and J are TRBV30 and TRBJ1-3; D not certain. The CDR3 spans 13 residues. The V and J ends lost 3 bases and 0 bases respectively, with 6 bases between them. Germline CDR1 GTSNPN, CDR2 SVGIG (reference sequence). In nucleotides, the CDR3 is TGTGCCTGGAGCGGGGACTCTGGAAACACCATATATTTT. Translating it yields CAWSGDSGNTIYF.

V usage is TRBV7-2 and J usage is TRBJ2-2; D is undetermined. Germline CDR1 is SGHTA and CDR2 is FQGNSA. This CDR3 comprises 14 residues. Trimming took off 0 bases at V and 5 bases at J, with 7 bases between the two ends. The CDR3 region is CASSLARKTGELFF. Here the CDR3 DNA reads TGTGCCAGCAGCTTAGCGCGAAAGACCGGGGAGCTGTTTTTT.

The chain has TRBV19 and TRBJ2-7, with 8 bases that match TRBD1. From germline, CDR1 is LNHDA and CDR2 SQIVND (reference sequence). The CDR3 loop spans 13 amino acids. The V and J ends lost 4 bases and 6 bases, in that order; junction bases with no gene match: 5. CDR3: CASSNTGGSEQYF. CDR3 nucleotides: TGTGCCAGTAGTAATACAGGGGGTTCCGAGCAGTACTTC.

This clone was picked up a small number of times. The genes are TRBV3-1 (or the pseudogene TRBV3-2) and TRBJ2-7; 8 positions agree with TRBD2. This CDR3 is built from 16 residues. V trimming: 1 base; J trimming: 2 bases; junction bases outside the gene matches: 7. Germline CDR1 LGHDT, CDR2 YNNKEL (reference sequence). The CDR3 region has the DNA TGTGCCAGCAGCCAAGGAAGGCGACTAGCGACCTACGAGCAGTACTTC. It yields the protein CASSQGRRLATYEQYF.

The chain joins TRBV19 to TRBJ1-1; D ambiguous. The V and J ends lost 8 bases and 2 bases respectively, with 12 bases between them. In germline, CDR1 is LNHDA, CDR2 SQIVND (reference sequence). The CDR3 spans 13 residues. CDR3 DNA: TGTGCCAGTGGTTGGGAGAGTAACACTGAAGCTTTCTTT. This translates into CASGWESNTEAFF. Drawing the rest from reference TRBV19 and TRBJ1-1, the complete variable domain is DGGITQSPKYLFRKEGQNVTLSCEQNLNHDAMYWYRQDPGQGLRLIYYSQIVNDFQKGDIAEGYSVSREKKESFPLTVTSAQKNPTAFYLCASGWESNTEAFFGQGTRLTVV.

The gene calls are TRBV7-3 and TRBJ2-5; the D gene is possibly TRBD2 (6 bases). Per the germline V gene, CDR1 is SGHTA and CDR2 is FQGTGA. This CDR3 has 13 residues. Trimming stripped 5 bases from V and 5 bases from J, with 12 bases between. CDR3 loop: CASSPGVRETQYF. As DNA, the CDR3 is TGTGCCAGCAGCCCGGGGGTTCGGGAGACCCAGTACTTC. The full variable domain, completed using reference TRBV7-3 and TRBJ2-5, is GAGVSQTPSNKVTEKGKYVELRCDPISGHTALYWYRQSLGQGPEFLIYFQGTGAADDSGLPNDRFFAVRPEGSVSTLKIQRTERGDSAVYLCASSPGVRETQYFGPGTRLLVL.

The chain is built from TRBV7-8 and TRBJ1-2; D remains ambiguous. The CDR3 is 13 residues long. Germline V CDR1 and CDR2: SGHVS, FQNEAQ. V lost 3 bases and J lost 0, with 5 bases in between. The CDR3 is CASSLGANYGYTF. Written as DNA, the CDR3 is TGTGCCAGCAGCTTGGGAGCTAACTATGGCTACACCTTC.

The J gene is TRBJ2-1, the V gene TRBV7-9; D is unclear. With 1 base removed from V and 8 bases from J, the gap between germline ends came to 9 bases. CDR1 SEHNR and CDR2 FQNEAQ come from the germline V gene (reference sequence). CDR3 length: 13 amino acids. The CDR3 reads CASSLGSRDEQFF. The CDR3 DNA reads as TGTGCCAGCAGCTTAGGTTCCCGCGATGAGCAGTTCTTC.

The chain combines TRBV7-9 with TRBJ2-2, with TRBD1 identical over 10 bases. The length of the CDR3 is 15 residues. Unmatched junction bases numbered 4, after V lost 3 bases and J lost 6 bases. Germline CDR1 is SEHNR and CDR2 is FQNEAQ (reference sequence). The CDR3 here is CASSFRTGGPGELFF. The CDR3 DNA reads TGTGCCAGCAGCTTTCGGACAGGGGGTCCCGGGGAGCTGTTTTTT.

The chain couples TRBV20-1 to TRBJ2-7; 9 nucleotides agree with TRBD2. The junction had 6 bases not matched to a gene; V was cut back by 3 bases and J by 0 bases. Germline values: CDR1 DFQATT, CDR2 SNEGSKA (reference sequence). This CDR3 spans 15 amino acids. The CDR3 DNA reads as TGCAGTGCTAGTAGGACTAGCGCGAGCTCCTACGAGCAGTACTTC. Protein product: CSASRTSASSYEQYF.

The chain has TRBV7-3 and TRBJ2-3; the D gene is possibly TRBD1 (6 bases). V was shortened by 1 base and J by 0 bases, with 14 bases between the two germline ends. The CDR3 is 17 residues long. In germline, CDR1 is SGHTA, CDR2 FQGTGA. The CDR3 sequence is CASSLRMDRASTDTQYF. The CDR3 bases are TGTGCCAGCAGCTTAAGAATGGACAGAGCTAGCACAGATACGCAGTATTTT.

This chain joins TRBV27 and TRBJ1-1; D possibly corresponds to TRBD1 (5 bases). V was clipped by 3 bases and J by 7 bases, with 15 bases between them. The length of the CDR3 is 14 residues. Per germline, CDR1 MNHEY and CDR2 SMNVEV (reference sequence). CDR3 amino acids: CASSFLSGYSEAFF. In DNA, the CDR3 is TGTGCCAGCAGTTTTCTGTCAGGGTACAGTGAAGCTTTCTTT.

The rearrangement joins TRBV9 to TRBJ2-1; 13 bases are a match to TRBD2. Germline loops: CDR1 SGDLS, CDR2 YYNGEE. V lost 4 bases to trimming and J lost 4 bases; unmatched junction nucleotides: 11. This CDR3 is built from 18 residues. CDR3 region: CASSPHPGLAGQYNEQFF. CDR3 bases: TGTGCCAGCAGCCCCCACCCGGGACTAGCGGGACAATACAATGAGCAGTTCTTC.

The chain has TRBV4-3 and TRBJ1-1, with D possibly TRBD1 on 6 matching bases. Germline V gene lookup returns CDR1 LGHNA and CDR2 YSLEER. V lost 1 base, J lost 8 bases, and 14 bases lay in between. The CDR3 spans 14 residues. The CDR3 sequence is CASSQVRGFSEAFF. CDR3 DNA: TGCGCCAGCAGCCAAGTTAGGGGGTTCTCAGAAGCTTTCTTT.

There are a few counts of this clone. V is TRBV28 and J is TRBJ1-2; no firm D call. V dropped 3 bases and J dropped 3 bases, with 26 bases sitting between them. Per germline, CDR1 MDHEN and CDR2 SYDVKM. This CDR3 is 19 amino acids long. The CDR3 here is CASSFPSGLNLTTHYGYTF. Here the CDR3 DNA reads TGTGCCAGCAGTTTTCCCTCCGGACTGAACCTTACAACCCACTATGGCTACACCTTC.